Listed below are T cell receptor beta chains from one sample, sequenced in a study of cytomegalovirus exposure and HLA in healthy donors. Sequenced by immunoSEQ multiplex PCR; TCRdb stores in-frame clones only, minus some. The sample holds more than 150,000 clones, around 80% seen once. Sequenced material: PBMCs. The receptors shown here come from a woman aged 45-65 years in good health and CMV-seropositive. Both conserved end residues are part of each CDR3. D genes are given only for firm matches. Clone size is shown for a subset of rows, as once, few, many or a class of expanded clone.

d_call: NA
v_call: TRBV29-1
j_call: TRBJ2-3
clone_size: NA
cdr3_aa: CSVEVGGRTDTQYF
cdr3_nt: TGCAGCGTTGAAGTGGGGGGTAGGACAGATACGCAGTATTTT

d_call: TRBD1
v_call: TRBV5-8
j_call: TRBJ1-3
clone_size: once
cdr3_aa: CASSNTRTGPFSGNTIYF
cdr3_nt: TGTGCCAGCAGCAATACTCGGACAGGGCCCTTTTCTGGAAACACCATATATTTT

d_call: TRBD1
v_call: TRBV6-1
j_call: TRBJ1-2
clone_size: NA
cdr3_aa: CATSQGQDYGYTF
cdr3_nt: TGTGCCACCTCACAGGGGCAAGACTATGGCTACACCTTC

d_call: TRBD2
v_call: TRBV7-2
j_call: TRBJ2-1
clone_size: NA
cdr3_aa: CASSLRLAGHNEQFF
cdr3_nt: TGTGCCAGCAGCTTAAGACTAGCGGGCCACAATGAGCAGTTCTTC

d_call: TRBD1
v_call: TRBV5-1
j_call: TRBJ2-7
clone_size: NA
cdr3_aa: CASRSTGASYEQYF
cdr3_nt: TGCGCCAGCAGATCTACAGGGGCTTCCTACGAGCAGTACTTC

d_call: TRBD2
v_call: TRBV7-9
j_call: TRBJ2-5
clone_size: NA
cdr3_aa: CASSYSGLVETQYF
cdr3_nt: TGTGCCAGCAGCTACAGCGGACTAGTTGAGACCCAGTACTTC

d_call: TRBD2
v_call: TRBV6-6
j_call: TRBJ2-3
clone_size: NA
cdr3_aa: CASSYEREVPNTQYF
cdr3_nt: TGTGCCAGCAGTTACGAGCGGGAGGTCCCGAATACGCAGTATTTT

d_call: NA
v_call: TRBV7-2
j_call: TRBJ2-1
clone_size: NA
cdr3_aa: CASSLALATNEQFF
cdr3_nt: TGTGCCAGCAGCTTAGCTCTAGCGACCAATGAGCAGTTCTTC

d_call: TRBD1
v_call: TRBV5-4
j_call: TRBJ1-4
clone_size: NA
cdr3_aa: CASSLPSTGGDEKLFF
cdr3_nt: TGTGCCAGCAGCTTGCCCTCGACAGGGGGGGATGAAAAACTGTTTTTT

d_call: NA
v_call: TRBV11-2
j_call: TRBJ1-2
clone_size: NA
cdr3_aa: CASSSVRGSYGYTF
cdr3_nt: TGTGCCAGCAGCTCCGTTAGAGGGAGCTATGGCTACACCTTC

d_call: TRBD1
v_call: TRBV7-9
j_call: TRBJ1-4
clone_size: few
cdr3_aa: CASSLAPGTVEKLFF
cdr3_nt: TGTGCCAGCAGCTTAGCCCCCGGGACAGTAGAAAAACTGTTTTTT

d_call: NA
v_call: TRBV6-4
j_call: TRBJ2-1
clone_size: NA
cdr3_aa: CASSRTRRAYNEQFF
cdr3_nt: TGTGCCAGCAGCCGGACTCGTCGAGCCTACAATGAGCAGTTCTTC

d_call: TRBD2
v_call: TRBV6-1
j_call: TRBJ2-5
clone_size: NA
cdr3_aa: CASRDPGLVLETQYF
cdr3_nt: TGTGCCAGCAGAGACCCGGGACTAGTTTTGGAGACCCAGTACTTC

d_call: TRBD2
v_call: TRBV11-2
j_call: TRBJ2-2
clone_size: NA
cdr3_aa: CASSLELAGYTGELFF
cdr3_nt: TGTGCCAGCAGCTTAGAGCTAGCGGGGTACACCGGGGAGCTGTTTTTT

d_call: NA
v_call: TRBV10-3
j_call: TRBJ1-3
clone_size: once
cdr3_aa: CAIKREGNTIYF
cdr3_nt: TGTGCCATCAAGCGGGAAGGAAACACCATATATTTT

d_call: TRBD2
v_call: TRBV18
j_call: TRBJ2-7
clone_size: NA
cdr3_aa: CASSPPAAGGAYEQYF
cdr3_nt: TGTGCCAGCTCACCACCCGCCGCCGGGGGGGCCTACGAGCAGTACTTC

d_call: TRBD1
v_call: TRBV30
j_call: TRBJ1-1
clone_size: NA
cdr3_aa: CAWDLGQGGTEAFF
cdr3_nt: TGTGCCTGGGACCTAGGACAGGGGGGCACTGAAGCTTTCTTT

d_call: NA
v_call: TRBV5-1
j_call: TRBJ2-2
clone_size: NA
cdr3_aa: CASSLGQYTGELFF
cdr3_nt: TGCGCCAGCAGCTTAGGACAGTACACCGGGGAGCTGTTTTTT

d_call: TRBD1
v_call: TRBV7-6
j_call: TRBJ1-2
clone_size: once
cdr3_aa: CASSPDRGTYYGYTF
cdr3_nt: TGTGCCAGCAGCCCGGACAGGGGAACTTACTATGGCTACACCTTC

d_call: NA
v_call: TRBV19
j_call: TRBJ1-4
clone_size: NA
cdr3_aa: CASSPRGANEKLFF
cdr3_nt: TGTGCCAGTAGTCCGCGAGGTGCTAATGAAAAACTGTTTTTT

d_call: TRBD1
v_call: TRBV28
j_call: TRBJ1-5
clone_size: NA
cdr3_aa: CASSLRTGGYQPQHF
cdr3_nt: TGTGCCAGCAGTTTAAGGACAGGGGGATATCAGCCCCAGCATTTT

d_call: NA
v_call: TRBV10-1
j_call: TRBJ2-2
clone_size: few
cdr3_aa: CASSDPPPHRGGVDTGELFF
cdr3_nt: TGCGCCAGCAGTGATCCACCCCCTCACAGGGGCGGGGTCGACACCGGGGAGCTGTTTTTT

d_call: TRBD1
v_call: TRBV28
j_call: TRBJ1-2
clone_size: NA
cdr3_aa: CASSFHPQGTVYGYTF
cdr3_nt: TGTGCCAGCAGTTTCCACCCTCAAGGGACAGTTTATGGCTACACCTTC

d_call: NA
v_call: TRBV4-3
j_call: TRBJ1-3
clone_size: NA
cdr3_aa: CASSQDWGGAGNTIYF
cdr3_nt: TGCGCCAGCAGCCAAGATTGGGGGGGGGCTGGAAACACCATATATTTT

d_call: TRBD1
v_call: TRBV6-5
j_call: TRBJ1-1
clone_size: NA
cdr3_aa: CASSRLQGLNTEAFF
cdr3_nt: TGTGCCAGCAGTCGCCTACAGGGGTTGAACACTGAAGCTTTCTTT

d_call: TRBD1
v_call: TRBV29-1
j_call: TRBJ1-1
clone_size: NA
cdr3_aa: CSVEGTGGTEAFF
cdr3_nt: TGCAGCGTTGAAGGGACAGGGGGCACTGAAGCTTTCTTT

d_call: NA
v_call: TRBV5-4
j_call: TRBJ2-7
clone_size: once
cdr3_aa: CASSYTGAYEQYF
cdr3_nt: TGTGCCAGCAGCTATACGGGGGCCTACGAGCAGTACTTC

d_call: TRBD1
v_call: TRBV6-5
j_call: TRBJ1-1
clone_size: NA
cdr3_aa: CASSYPGQGAEAFF
cdr3_nt: TGTGCCAGCAGTTACCCCGGACAGGGCGCTGAAGCTTTCTTT

d_call: NA
v_call: TRBV5-1
j_call: TRBJ2-3
clone_size: NA
cdr3_aa: CASSLAVESGTQYF
cdr3_nt: TGCGCCAGCAGCTTGGCGGTGGAGTCGGGTACGCAGTATTTT

d_call: NA
v_call: TRBV5-5
j_call: TRBJ1-5
clone_size: once
cdr3_aa: CASSPRAEGDQPQHF
cdr3_nt: TGTGCCAGCAGCCCCAGGGCCGAGGGGGATCAGCCCCAGCATTTT